This T cell receptor (beta chain) was sequenced in a study of T cell repertoires in cytomegalovirus infection. Study-level information: Indications came from public TCR beta signatures; they pointed to CMV infection and to a matching HLA type. Study conclusions and caveats: Carriers of CMV plus the relevant HLA were identified by cumulative public TCR beta family frequency. HLA-C-restricted TCR beta clonotypes specific for CMV led the ex vivo response.

The CDR3 sequence is 15 residues long. V lost 5 bases and J lost 0; bases outside the gene matches: 9. CDR1 and CDR2 (germline): DFQATT, SNEGSKA (reference sequence). MiXCR, applied by TCRdb to the reads, yields one record per CDR3 protein. The sample records approximately 770,000 distinct CDR3 sequences, roughly 29% being singletons. A word on this clonotype: Its specificity is not known.

This specimen was cultured CD8+ T cells from PBMCs, taken from culture after CMV antigen stimulation. The receptor's source is a human donor in good health (CMV status not recorded). Some clones in this sample may be carry-over from other donors' samples. The chain uses TRBV20-1 and TRBJ1-2; 7 nucleotides line up with TRBD1. The chain's CDR3 is CSARTGRTANYGYTF. The CDR3 bases are TGCAGTGCTCGGACAGGCCGGACGGCTAACTATGGCTACACCTTC.